The 25 T cell receptor beta chains below all came from one sample that was sequenced in a study of blood T cell repertoires in COVID-19. Repertoires were generated with immunoSEQ multiplex PCR, while TCRdb's copy carries only in-frame clones and drops some. The table records about 270,000 clones, approximately 80% of them present only once. Source material: peripheral blood. These receptors were obtained from a human donor in a cohort sampled during active COVID-19.

The chain carries TRBV6-4 and TRBJ1-6; the D is unclear. Germline V gene data show CDR1 as MRHNA and CDR2 as SNTAGT. The CDR3 spans 14 residues. With 6 bases removed from V and 10 bases from J, the gap between germline ends came to 16 bases. The CDR3 DNA follows: TGTGCCAGCAGGGCGGAGGGCCTCGGCTCACCCCTCCACTTT. Encoded protein: CASRAEGLGSPLHF.

This chain joins TRBV9 and TRBJ2-2; D call uncertain. CDR1 SGDLS and CDR2 YYNGEE come from the germline V gene. CDR3 length: 13 residues. V lost 7 bases to trimming and J lost 0 bases, with 7 bases between them. CDR3 sequence: CASEPANTGELFF. CDR3 DNA: TGTGCCAGCGAACCAGCGAACACCGGGGAGCTGTTTTTT.

The rearrangement uses TRBV5-8 and TRBJ1-2; 10 bases align to TRBD1. There are 14 residues in the CDR3. V shed 9 bases, J shed 5 bases, and the junction held 10 bases outside the gene matches. CDR1 and CDR2 from the germline V gene are SGHTS and YDEGEE. CDR3 DNA: TGTGCCACAACGTTTTGGACAGGGGGGTATGGCTACACCTTC. Translated: CATTFWTGGYGYTF.

CDR3 sequence: CAIRGTGGPRSPLHF. The CDR3 DNA reads TGTGCCATCAGGGGGACAGGGGGACCTAGGTCACCCCTCCACTTT. The chain couples TRBV10-3 to TRBJ1-6; 11 positions agree with TRBD1. The V gene end was trimmed by 6 bases and the J gene end by 10 bases; junction bases not matched to a gene: 8. This CDR3 contains 15 residues. Per the germline V gene, CDR1 is ENHRY and CDR2 is SYGVKD.

This CDR3 is CASSLEFGTRLYREQFF. CDR3 DNA sequence: TGTGCCAGCAGCTTAGAATTCGGGACTAGGCTTTATCGTGAGCAGTTCTTC. This sequence joins TRBV7-9 and TRBJ2-1; TRBD2 matches at 8 bases. Germline values: CDR1 SEHNR, CDR2 FQNEAQ (reference sequence). The CDR3 has 17 amino acids. V gave up 1 base and J gave up 9 bases; unmatched junction bases: 14. The whole variable domain, remainder taken from reference TRBV7-9 and TRBJ2-1, is DTGVSQNPRHKITKRGQNVTFRCDPISEHNRLYWYRQTLGQGPEFLTYFQNEAQLEKSRLLSDRFSAERPKGSFSTLEIQRTEQGDSAMYLCASSLEFGTRLYREQFFGPGTRLTVL.

The J gene is TRBJ2-7, the V gene TRBV18; possibly TRBD2 for D (5 bases). Germline CDR1 reads KGHSH; CDR2 reads LQKENI. The V and J ends lost 4 bases and 2 bases respectively, with 12 bases between them. This CDR3 spans 14 amino acids. The CDR3 region is CASSLPGSTYEQYF. CDR3 DNA sequence: TGTGCCAGCTCACTGCCGGGGTCTACCTACGAGCAGTACTTC.

V is TRBV6-5 and J is TRBJ1-4, with D uncertain. There are 15 residues in the CDR3. Germline CDR1 and CDR2: MNHEY and SVGAGI. Trimming stripped 6 bases from V and 6 bases from J, with 17 bases between. The CDR3 bases are TGTGCCAGCAGCTACCTAGGGAGGGAGTATGAAAAACTGTTTTTT. This gives the protein CASSYLGREYEKLFF.

The V gene is TRBV30, the J gene TRBJ1-2, with a weak D call TRBD1 (6 bases). Germline CDR1 reads GTSNPN; CDR2 reads SVGIG (reference sequence). The CDR3 has 10 amino acids. The V end was cut by 8 bases, the J end by 14 bases, with 18 bases between. This CDR3 reads CATTGQLATF. CDR3 DNA: TGTGCCACCACGGGACAACTGGCTACCTTC.

The rearrangement joins TRBV2 to TRBJ1-5; TRBD1 is a possible D gene (6 bases). The V and J ends lost 4 bases and 2 bases respectively, with 12 bases between them. The germline V gene has CDR1 SNHLY and CDR2 FYNNEI. This CDR3 has 15 amino acids. The CDR3: CASSGGGPGNQPQHF. DNA for the CDR3: TGTGCCAGCAGTGGGGGGGGGCCAGGCAATCAGCCCCAGCATTTT.

The chain has TRBV24-1 and TRBJ2-6; a weak D match, TRBD2 (6 bases). The CDR3 has 17 amino acids. Germline V gene sequence: CDR1 KGHDR, CDR2 SFDVKD. The V end lost 4 bases, the J end lost 0 bases, and 12 bases lay between the germline ends. CDR3 protein: CATSEGGAGSGANVLTF. The CDR3 nucleotides are TGTGCCACCAGTGAGGGCGGAGCGGGCTCTGGGGCCAACGTCCTGACTTTC.

The chain carries TRBV19 and TRBJ1-1; 10 bases align to TRBD1. The J segment lost 0 bases and the V segment lost 7 bases, leaving 5 bases of the junction unmatched. The CDR3 has 15 amino acids. Per germline, CDR1 LNHDA and CDR2 SQIVND (reference sequence). The CDR3 protein is CASNRDRGVNTEAFF. CDR3 nucleotide sequence: TGTGCCAGTAACCGGGACAGGGGTGTGAACACTGAAGCTTTCTTT.

The rearrangement joins TRBV2 to TRBJ2-5, with 7 bases fitting TRBD2. CDR3 size: 15 residues. Per germline, CDR1 SNHLY and CDR2 FYNNEI. Trimming cost V 7 bases and J 1 base; bases outside gene matches: 9. The CDR3 reads CASKAGDTPQETQYF. As DNA, the CDR3 is TGTGCCAGCAAGGCGGGAGACACTCCCCAAGAGACCCAGTACTTC.

There are a few counts of this clone. The J gene is TRBJ2-5, the V gene TRBV2; 8 positions match TRBD1. Trimming took 2 bases from V and 2 from J; bases not matched to a gene: 16. There are 19 residues in the CDR3. The V gene's germline CDR1 is SNHLY and CDR2 FYNNEI. DNA of the CDR3: TGTGCCAGCAGTGAATTAGCCAGGGGGCATAGTGGGAAGCAAGAGACCCAGTACTTC. It encodes CASSELARGHSGKQETQYF.

The chain links TRBV6-5 to TRBJ2-1; 13 bases fit TRBD2. Germline lookup yields CDR1 MNHEY and CDR2 SVGAGI. J was trimmed by 14 bases and V by 3 bases; bases with no gene match: 7. The CDR3 runs to 14 residues. The CDR3 DNA reads as TGTGCCAGCAGTTATGATCCGGGACTAGCGGGGAAGTTCTTC. As protein: CASSYDPGLAGKFF.

The chain joins TRBV19 to TRBJ2-5; TRBD2 aligns across 10 bases. Trimming took 1 base from V and 5 from J; bases not matched to a gene: 7. In germline, CDR1 is LNHDA, CDR2 SQIVND (reference sequence). CDR3 length: 16 amino acids. The CDR3 bases are TGTGCCAGTAGTATAGTGGCTAGCGGGAGAGGGGAGACCCAGTACTTC. Translated: CASSIVASGRGETQYF. Drawing the rest from reference TRBV19 and TRBJ2-5, the complete variable domain is DGGITQSPKYLFRKEGQNVTLSCEQNLNHDAMYWYRQDPGQGLRLIYYSQIVNDFQKGDIAEGYSVSREKKESFPLTVTSAQKNPTAFYLCASSIVASGRGETQYFGPGTRLLVL.

The chain combines TRBV9 with TRBJ2-3, with TRBD2 matching 11 bases. The V gene's germline CDR1 is SGDLS and CDR2 YYNGEE. This CDR3 region has 14 residues. V trimming: 3 bases; J trimming: 8 bases; junction bases outside the gene matches: 5. The chain's CDR3 is CASSGLAGIGTQYF. Here the CDR3 DNA reads TGTGCCAGCAGCGGACTAGCGGGAATCGGTACGCAGTATTTT.

This chain connects TRBV6-6 to TRBJ2-1; D gene uncertain. The V end lost 4 bases, the J end lost 7 bases, and 5 bases lay between the germline ends. The CDR3 consists of 11 residues. CDR1 and CDR2 (germline): MNHNY, SVGAGI (reference sequence). CDR3 coding DNA: TGTGCCAGCAGTTTCAATAATGAGCAGTTCTTC. Protein sequence: CASSFNNEQFF.

The chain is built from TRBV5-1 and TRBJ1-2, with D maybe TRBD1 (6 bases). Germline-derived CDR1 and CDR2 are SGHRS and YFSETQ. V lost 3 bases, J lost 7 bases, and 13 bases lay in between. This CDR3 comprises 13 residues. CDR3 coding DNA: TGCGCCAGCAGCTCGGCAGGGGCAGGTGGCTACACCTTC. Amino acid sequence: CASSSAGAGGYTF.

The chain joins TRBV20-1 to TRBJ1-3; D ambiguous. Trimming removed 6 bases at V and 4 bases at J, with 7 bases between. This CDR3 is built from 11 residues. Germline V gene lookup returns CDR1 DFQATT and CDR2 SNEGSKA (reference sequence). Here the CDR3 reads CSAIRGNTIYF. CDR3 nucleotides: TGCAGTGCCATCAGGGGAAACACCATATATTTT.

This chain links TRBV2 with TRBJ2-2, with 14 bases that match TRBD2. J was trimmed by 6 bases and V by 8 bases; bases with no gene match: 5. The CDR3 loop spans 15 amino acids. Germline assignment: CDR1 SNHLY and CDR2 FYNNEI. The CDR3 reads CASSGLAGGPGELFF. CDR3 in DNA: TGTGCCAGCTCAGGACTAGCGGGAGGACCCGGGGAGCTGTTTTTT.

The chain is built from TRBV27 and TRBJ1-3; D gene ambiguous. From germline, CDR1 is MNHEY and CDR2 SMNVEV (reference sequence). The CDR3 contains 14 residues. Trimming took 6 bases from V and 12 from J, leaving 21 bases between them. The CDR3 bases are TGTGCCAGCAGCAGATCGGGAGGGAGAAGGGACATATATTTT. Encoded protein: CASSRSGGRRDIYF.

V is TRBV28 and J is TRBJ1-6; maybe TRBD1 (6 bases). From germline, CDR1 is MDHEN and CDR2 SYDVKM. Trimming took off 10 bases at V and 16 bases at J, with 23 bases between the two ends. The CDR3 covers 13 residues. CDR3 bases: TGTGCCACCAGGATGGTGGGGGCCCTGGGGCTCCACTTT. Amino acids: CATRMVGALGLHF. The full variable domain, in which reference TRBV28 and TRBJ1-6 provide the parts outside the CDR3, is DVKVTQSSRYLVKRTGEKVFLECVQDMDHENMFWYRQDPGLGLRLIYFSYDVKMKEKGDIPEGYSVSREKKERFSLILESASTNQTSMYLCATRMVGALGLHFGNGTRLTVT.

This chain uses TRBV10-1 with TRBJ1-4; 7 nucleotides agree with TRBD1. There are 11 residues in the CDR3. Trimming removed 8 bases from V and 10 bases from J; junction bases left unmatched: 4. Germline loops: CDR1 WNHNN, CDR2 SYGVQD (reference sequence). CDR3 sequence (DNA): TGCGCCAGCTCAGCAGGGGGAAAACTGTTTTTT. Its translation: CASSAGGKLFF.

The count of this clone is one. V gene TRBV11-1 combines with J gene TRBJ2-3, with TRBD1 identical over 8 bases. Germline CDR1 reads SGHAT; CDR2 reads FQDESV (reference sequence). V shed 5 bases and J 3 bases; nucleotides not matched to a gene: 7. The CDR3 is 15 amino acids. CDR3 bases: TGTGCCAGCAGCCCGACAGGGGTAATTACAGATACGCAGTATTTT. This encodes CASSPTGVITDTQYF.

Points on this clone: Other DNA sequences in the sample encode the same CDR3. V and J are TRBV28 and TRBJ1-5; D is uncertain. The length of the CDR3 is 14 residues. Germline V gives CDR1 MDHEN, CDR2 SYDVKM. V was shortened by 2 bases and J by 1 base, with 6 bases between the two germline ends. The CDR3 loop is CASSLTPSNQPQHF. CDR3 bases: TGTGCCAGCAGTTTAACTCCAAGCAATCAGCCCCAGCATTTT.